One and the same sample provided the 2 T cell receptor beta chains below, sequenced in a study of technical replicates of blood from several donors. The assay was immunoSEQ multiplex PCR, and TCRdb's table has in-frame clones only and misses some. Of 55,000 to 75,000 clones listed, roughly 90% were seen once; the top ten hold 0.42%. The specimen was T cells isolated from PBMCs. These TCRs come from a human donor in good health.

This clone showed up just once. V gene TRBV9 combines with J gene TRBJ2-5; D possibly corresponds to TRBD2 (5 bases). The germline gives CDR1 SGDLS, CDR2 YYNGEE. This CDR3 is 16 amino acids long. Trimming shortened V by 3 bases and J by 2 bases, and 17 bases separated the two germline ends. The CDR3: CASSDPSRDPQETQYF. CDR3 in DNA: TGTGCCAGCAGCGATCCATCCCGGGATCCACAAGAGACCCAGTACTTC.

The chain recombines TRBV5-5 with TRBJ1-2, with 8 bases that match TRBD1. The CDR3 has 14 residues. Looked up from germline, CDR1 is SGHKS and CDR2 is YYEKEE (reference sequence). V shed 2 bases, J shed 8 bases, and the junction held 8 bases outside the gene matches. The CDR3 sequence is CASSFGQGVEGYTF. CDR3 nucleotide sequence: TGTGCCAGCAGCTTCGGACAGGGCGTTGAGGGCTACACCTTC.